These 20 T cell receptor beta chains were sequenced from one sample in a study of blood T cell repertoires in COVID-19 (dated by TCRdb to the early 2020s). Preparation of the library involved the immunoSEQ multiplex PCR assay. The table comes from immuneACCESS by way of TCRdb, which keeps in-frame sequences with V and J called. Part of the clones is missing from these tables; in studies checked, under half for an unresolved V gene and the rest for unknown reasons. Counted in this sample were under 400,000 clones; about 87% of them appeared once. The ten biggest clones cover around 1.9% of the sample. Sequencing was done on a sample of PBMCs or T cells enriched from blood (not recorded which). These receptors all stem from a man between 35 and 55 years old in a cohort exposed to, infected with or recovered from COVID-19 (not recorded which).

The chain combines TRBV19 with TRBJ1-5; TRBD1 matches 7 bases. V was clipped by 0 bases and J by 6 bases; unmatched bases: 8. Per germline, CDR1 LNHDA and CDR2 SQIVND (reference sequence). There are 16 residues in the CDR3. The CDR3, as DNA: TGTGCCAGTAGTATAGAGCACAGGGGCGCCGGTCAGCCCCAGCATTTT. Translating gives CASSIEHRGAGQPQHF.

The chain is built from TRBV29-1 and TRBJ1-4; 7 nucleotides match TRBD1. The length of the CDR3 is 13 residues. The germline V gene encodes CDR1 SQVTM and CDR2 ANQGSEA. Trimming took 3 bases from V and 6 from J; bases not matched to a gene: 4. The chain's CDR3 is CSVDSQGDEKLFF. DNA of the CDR3: TGCAGCGTTGACAGTCAGGGGGATGAAAAACTGTTTTTT.

As for this clone: This CDR3 is also generated by other DNA sequences in the sample. J is TRBJ1-4 and V is TRBV5-1; D remains ambiguous. The CDR3 totals 14 residues. The germline V gene has CDR1 SGHRS and CDR2 YFSETQ. V lost 0 bases to trimming and J lost 0 bases, with 3 bases between them. In DNA, the CDR3 is TGCGCCAGCAGCTTGGGCGCAACTAATGAAAAACTGTTTTTT. This gives the protein CASSLGATNEKLFF.

CDR3 sequence (DNA): TGCGCCAGCAGCACACAGTACCAAGAGACCCAGTACTTC. Translating gives CASSTQYQETQYF. This chain joins TRBV5-1 and TRBJ2-5; no clear D. Germline V CDR1 and CDR2: SGHRS, YFSETQ. Trimming shortened V by 4 bases and J by 0 bases, and 7 bases separated the two germline ends. CDR3 length: 13 residues.

This chain connects TRBV25-1 to TRBJ2-7, with D perhaps matching TRBD2 (6 bases). Germline values: CDR1 MGHDK, CDR2 SYGVNS. The germline V and J ends were trimmed by 6 bases and 2 bases, with 14 bases remaining between them. The CDR3 extends over 14 amino acids. CDR3 region: CASRGLGAPYEQYF. DNA of the CDR3: TGTGCCAGCAGGGGACTTGGCGCGCCCTACGAGCAGTACTTC.

The chain carries TRBV28 and TRBJ2-7, with D tentatively TRBD2 (6 bases). This CDR3 is built from 14 residues. With 7 bases removed from V and 6 bases from J, the gap between germline ends came to 19 bases. Germline CDR1 and CDR2: MDHEN and SYDVKM. CDR3 protein: CASTSGGIGSEQYF. As DNA, the CDR3 is TGTGCCAGCACCTCAGGCGGGATCGGGTCCGAGCAGTACTTC.

This clone was observed a single time. J is TRBJ2-2 and V is TRBV13; 8 bases agree with TRBD1. Germline trimming cut 5 bases from V and 8 bases from J; bases unmatched to any gene: 13. Germline lookup yields CDR1 PRHDT and CDR2 FYEKMQ (reference sequence). There are 16 residues in the CDR3. This CDR3 reads CASSLRTGWDSGELFF. In nucleotides, the CDR3 is TGTGCCAGCAGCCTACGGACAGGGTGGGATTCTGGGGAGCTGTTTTTT.

The chain employs TRBV7-2 and TRBJ1-4; 7 bases are shared with TRBD1. Germline CDR1 reads SGHTA; CDR2 reads FQGNSA. V lost 5 bases to trimming and J lost 0 bases; unmatched junction nucleotides: 6. The CDR3 is 16 residues long. The CDR3 nucleotides are TGTGCCAGCAGCCCCCAAACAGGGGCAACTAATGAAAAACTGTTTTTT. As protein: CASSPQTGATNEKLFF.

This clone was counted once. The chain couples TRBV6-5 to TRBJ1-4; weak D call: TRBD1 (6 bases). Trimming removed 6 bases from V and 6 bases from J, with 14 bases in between. CDR1 and CDR2 from the germline V gene are MNHEY and SVGAGI. CDR3 size: 14 residues. This CDR3 reads CASRSTGRDEKLFF. The DNA for the CDR3 is TGTGCCAGCAGGTCGACAGGACGGGATGAAAAACTGTTTTTT.

The chain has TRBV3-1 (or the pseudogene TRBV3-2) and TRBJ1-4; D remains ambiguous. Looked up from germline, CDR1 is LGHDT and CDR2 is YNNKEL (reference sequence). Trimming took off 2 bases at V and 8 bases at J, with 9 bases between the two ends. The CDR3 loop spans 13 amino acids. The CDR3 spells CASSQRKQEKLFF. The CDR3 DNA reads TGTGCCAGCAGCCAACGAAAACAGGAAAAACTGTTTTTT.

The rearrangement uses TRBV27 and TRBJ2-1; TRBD2 agrees at 15 bases. This CDR3 contains 17 residues. Per the germline V gene, CDR1 is MNHEY and CDR2 is SMNVEV (reference sequence). Trimming took 9 bases from V and 3 from J; bases not matched to a gene: 9. CDR3 region: CASYPGLAGGLYNEQFF. DNA for the CDR3: TGTGCCAGTTATCCGGGACTAGCGGGGGGTCTCTACAATGAGCAGTTCTTC.

The chain couples TRBV3-1 (or the pseudogene TRBV3-2) to TRBJ1-1, with 7 bases fitting TRBD1. Germline values: CDR1 LGHDT, CDR2 YNNKEL (reference sequence). With 4 bases clipped from V and 4 bases from J, the junction kept 9 bases outside the gene matches. The CDR3 is 15 amino acids. The CDR3 bases are TGTGCCAGCAGCCGATTGACAGGGTCTGGCACTGAAGCTTTCTTT. Residues: CASSRLTGSGTEAFF.

The chain couples TRBV6-6 to TRBJ1-2; 7 bases line up with TRBD1. Germline lookup yields CDR1 MNHNY and CDR2 SVGAGI (reference sequence). The V segment lost 8 bases and the J segment 10 bases; nucleotides outside the gene matches: 10. There are 12 residues in the CDR3. The CDR3 protein is CASRTGQGDYTF. CDR3 DNA: TGTGCCAGCCGGACGGGGCAGGGGGACTACACCTTC.

As DNA, the CDR3 is TGTGCCAGCAGTGAAGATGGGGGAGGGCTGGCAGATACGCAGTATTTT. Protein product: CASSEDGGGLADTQYF. The chain has TRBV6-1 and TRBJ2-3; TRBD2 aligns across 7 bases. Germline loops: CDR1 MNHNS, CDR2 SASEGT. This CDR3 comprises 16 residues. V shed 1 base, J shed 4 bases, and the junction held 8 bases outside the gene matches.

The V call is TRBV11-2, the J call TRBJ2-5, with 14 bases fitting TRBD2. Germline V lookup: CDR1 SGHAT, CDR2 FQNNGV. The CDR3 runs 15 residues. The ends lost 6 bases at V and 3 bases at J; junction bases unmatched: 3. CDR3 nucleotide sequence: TGTGCCAGCAGTCAGGGACTAGCGGGAGAAGAGACCCAGTACTTC. Its translation is CASSQGLAGEETQYF.

The chain links TRBV7-2 to TRBJ2-1; 11 bases match TRBD2. The trim removed 5 bases at V and 9 bases at J, leaving 9 bases unmatched. CDR3 size: 15 residues. Germline values: CDR1 SGHTA, CDR2 FQGNSA. CDR3 protein: CASSRLAGGRGEQFF. CDR3 bases: TGTGCCAGCAGCCGCCTAGCGGGAGGCCGCGGTGAGCAGTTCTTC.

The chain links TRBV12-5 to TRBJ2-7, with 13 bases matching TRBD2. This CDR3 is 15 amino acids long. The V gene's germline CDR1 is LGHNT and CDR2 FRNRAP. Trimming removed 6 bases from V and 7 bases from J; junction bases left unmatched: 9. The CDR3: CASGQRTSGSQEQYF. CDR3 DNA sequence: TGTGCTAGTGGGCAACGGACTAGCGGGAGTCAGGAGCAGTACTTC.

This clone was observed a handful of times. This chain uses TRBV6-5 with TRBJ1-2; TRBD1 might be the D (5 bases). Germline V gene sequence: CDR1 MNHEY, CDR2 SVGAGI. Trimming removed 2 bases at V and 4 bases at J, with 11 bases between. There are 14 residues in the CDR3. The CDR3 here is CASSYLGGGYGYTF. The CDR3 DNA follows: TGTGCCAGCAGTTACCTGGGCGGGGGCTATGGCTACACCTTC.

The chain combines TRBV5-5 with TRBJ2-7; 8 bases agree with TRBD2. Germline CDR1 reads SGHKS; CDR2 reads YYEKEE (reference sequence). The CDR3 sequence is 15 residues long. J lost 3 bases, V lost 5 bases, and 10 bases had no gene match. The CDR3 here is CASSVRLAGIYEQYF. The DNA of the CDR3 is TGTGCCAGCAGTGTGCGGCTAGCGGGTATCTACGAGCAGTACTTC.

The chain uses TRBV7-9 and TRBJ2-1; 14 bases line up with TRBD2. CDR1 is SEHNR and CDR2 is FQNEAQ in the germline V gene (reference sequence). V dropped 5 bases and J dropped 2; count of bases not matched to a gene: 2. The CDR3 totals 16 residues. CDR3 in DNA: TGTGCCAGCAGCGGGACTAGCGGGAGTCCCTACAATGAGCAGTTCTTC. It translates to CASSGTSGSPYNEQFF. The variable domain in full, with the rest retrieved from reference TRBV7-9 and TRBJ2-1, is DTGVSQNPRHKITKRGQNVTFRCDPISEHNRLYWYRQTLGQGPEFLTYFQNEAQLEKSRLLSDRFSAERPKGSFSTLEIQRTEQGDSAMYLCASSGTSGSPYNEQFFGPGTRLTVL.